The text below deals with one T cell receptor (beta chain). The data belong to a study of blood T cell repertoires in COVID-19. In the study overall: The samples span acute and convalescent COVID-19 from the United States, Italy and Spain.

Clones were read by immunoSEQ multiplex PCR, and TCRdb kept only the in-frame ones, dropping some. The repertoire includes approximately 160,000 clones, roughly 90% of them detected once, and around 0.5% sits in the top ten. Sequencing input: peripheral blood. This sequence originates from a man aged 50 or older with acute or convalescent COVID-19.

The CDR3 DNA sequence: TGTGCCTGGAGTCCTGCGACAGGCTACACTGAAGCTTTCTTT. Its protein is CAWSPATGYTEAFF. This sequence joins TRBV30 and TRBJ1-1; TRBD1 is a possible D gene (6 bases). The CDR3 totals 14 residues. Deletions cut 2 bases from V and 3 bases from J, with 13 bases between. Germline CDR1 reads GTSNPN; CDR2 reads SVGIG (reference sequence).